The 30 T cell receptor beta chains presented below share a single source sample, sequenced in a study of blood T cell repertoires in COVID-19. Some clones are missing from TCRdb's copy, which holds only in-frame ones; the method was immunoSEQ multiplex PCR. The sample carries some 70,000 clones, roughly 91% recorded once. The specimen sequenced was peripheral blood. These receptors were collected from a man over 45 with active COVID-19.

This chain uses TRBV7-2 with TRBJ1-1, with D perhaps TRBD1 (6 bases). The CDR3 contains 14 residues. The germline V gene has CDR1 SGHTA and CDR2 FQGNSA. Trimming shortened V by 1 base and J by 8 bases, and 14 bases separated the two germline ends. This CDR3 is CASSLEGDWQEAFF. The CDR3 coding sequence is TGTGCCAGCAGCTTAGAGGGGGATTGGCAAGAAGCTTTCTTT.

The rearrangement joins TRBV18 to TRBJ1-5; 10 nucleotides agree with TRBD1. The V gene's germline CDR1 is KGHSH and CDR2 LQKENI. V shed 2 bases, J shed 7 bases, and the junction held 5 bases outside the gene matches. The CDR3 sequence is 15 residues long. The CDR3 sequence: CASSPSDRGNQPQHF. In DNA form, the CDR3 reads TGTGCCAGCTCACCATCGGACAGGGGGAACCAGCCCCAGCATTTT. Full variable domain (remainder filled in from reference TRBV18 and TRBJ1-5): NAGVMQNPRHLVRRRGQEARLRCSPMKGHSHVYWYRQLPEEGLKFMVYLQKENIIDESGMPKERFSAEFPKEGPSILRIQQVVRGDSAAYFCASSPSDRGNQPQHFGDGTRLSIL.

This chain uses TRBV5-1 with TRBJ2-1; 8 bases map to TRBD2. Per the germline V gene, CDR1 is SGHRS and CDR2 is YFSETQ. J was trimmed by 7 bases and V by 5 bases; bases with no gene match: 14. The length of the CDR3 is 16 residues. CDR3 DNA: TGCGCCAGCAGTCGAACCGTTCTAGCGGGTCCGAATGAGCAGTTCTTC. Its protein is CASSRTVLAGPNEQFF.

The chain carries TRBV29-1 and TRBJ2-7; TRBD2 is a possible D gene (6 bases). Germline loops: CDR1 SQVTM, CDR2 ANQGSEA. The V end was cut by 3 bases, the J end by 3 bases, with 9 bases between. The CDR3 is 12 amino acids. The CDR3 spells CSVETGDYEQYF. The CDR3, as DNA: TGCAGCGTTGAGACGGGGGACTACGAGCAGTACTTC.

The chain carries TRBV29-1 and TRBJ2-3, with 16 bases matching TRBD2. This CDR3 has 17 residues. Germline V CDR1 and CDR2: SQVTM, ANQGSEA. V shed 5 bases and J 2 bases; nucleotides not matched to a gene: 7. The CDR3 nucleotides read TGCAGCGTTATGCCGGGACTAGCGGGAGGGCCCACAGATACGCAGTATTTT. Its translation is CSVMPGLAGGPTDTQYF.

V is TRBV20-1 and J is TRBJ2-5, with D tentatively TRBD2 (6 bases). The germline CDR1 and CDR2 sequences are DFQATT and SNEGSKA (reference sequence). V lost 8 bases and J 7 bases, leaving 11 bases between the germline ends. The CDR3 is 10 amino acids. The CDR3 DNA reads as TGCAGTAGCGGGCCGGGGACCCAGTACTTC. Translation: CSSGPGTQYF.

Here the CDR3 reads CASSPFPASGSSDTQYF. In DNA form, the CDR3 reads TGCGCCAGCAGCCCTTTCCCAGCCAGCGGGAGTTCAGATACGCAGTATTTT. The chain recombines TRBV5-1 with TRBJ2-3; 8 bases align to TRBD2. There are 17 residues in the CDR3. The germline CDR1 and CDR2 sequences are SGHRS and YFSETQ. The V gene end was trimmed by 4 bases and the J gene end by 4 bases; junction bases not matched to a gene: 14.

The J gene is TRBJ1-5, the V gene TRBV28; D possibly corresponds to TRBD1 (5 bases). Per germline, CDR1 MDHEN and CDR2 SYDVKM. Deletions cut 2 bases from V and 7 bases from J, with 24 bases between. The CDR3 runs to 18 residues. The CDR3 sequence is CASSLRLAGGGLNQPQHF. DNA for the CDR3: TGTGCCAGCAGTTTAAGACTTGCGGGGGGGGGTTTAAACCAGCCCCAGCATTTT.

The chain has TRBV4-1 and TRBJ1-2, with D hard to call. CDR1 is MGHRA, CDR2 YSYEKL, per germline. The CDR3 has 15 amino acids. The germline V and J ends were trimmed by 0 bases and 3 bases, with 11 bases remaining between them. CDR3: CASSQEAYADYGYTF. The CDR3 DNA is TGCGCCAGCAGCCAAGAAGCATACGCGGACTATGGCTACACCTTC.

This chain uses TRBV7-2 with TRBJ1-5, with D unclear. Germline-derived CDR1 and CDR2 are SGHTA and FQGNSA. V lost 1 base, J lost 5 bases, and 9 bases lay in between. This CDR3 is built from 14 residues. This chain's CDR3 is CASSLVRVDQPQHF. The CDR3 bases are TGTGCCAGCAGCTTAGTGCGGGTGGATCAGCCCCAGCATTTT.

The V and J genes are TRBV19 and TRBJ2-1; TRBD1 agrees at 11 bases. The germline CDR1 and CDR2 sequences are LNHDA and SQIVND (reference sequence). The CDR3 covers 15 residues. The trim removed 1 base at V and 7 bases at J, leaving 3 bases unmatched. The CDR3: CASSIGGQGANEQFF. The CDR3 DNA follows: TGTGCCAGTAGTATAGGCGGACAGGGGGCTAATGAGCAGTTCTTC.

V usage is TRBV9 and J usage is TRBJ1-6, with 8 bases that match TRBD1. Germline CDR1 reads SGDLS; CDR2 reads YYNGEE. Losses at the gene ends were 5 bases for V and 5 bases for J; bases not matched to a gene: 6. This CDR3 has 15 residues. CDR3 sequence: CASRKEDRDNSPLHF. The CDR3 bases are TGTGCCAGCAGAAAGGAGGACAGGGATAATTCACCCCTCCACTTT.

This clone appeared a single time. The V gene is TRBV18, the J gene TRBJ2-7; 8 nucleotides agree with TRBD1. V gave up 2 bases and J gave up 3 bases; unmatched junction bases: 6. This CDR3 comprises 15 residues. Germline CDR1 and CDR2: KGHSH and LQKENI. The chain's CDR3 is CASSPTRDRNYEQYF. Written as DNA, the CDR3 is TGTGCCAGCTCACCAACCAGGGACAGGAACTACGAGCAGTACTTC.

CDR3: CASSLVATSGTDTQYF. The CDR3 region has the DNA TGTGCCAGCAGCTTAGTGGCGACTAGCGGCACAGATACGCAGTATTTT. This sequence joins TRBV7-2 and TRBJ2-3; 8 bases fit TRBD2. Germline lookup yields CDR1 SGHTA and CDR2 FQGNSA. The V and J ends lost 1 base and 1 base, in that order; junction bases with no gene match: 4. This CDR3 contains 16 residues.

The chain employs TRBV30 and TRBJ1-5; possible D gene TRBD1, 5 bases. The CDR3 has 16 amino acids. The V end was cut by 1 base, the J end by 2 bases, with 15 bases between. Germline V CDR1 and CDR2: GTSNPN, SVGIG (reference sequence). The CDR3 here is CAWSGRGGAGNQPQHF. In DNA form, the CDR3 reads TGTGCCTGGAGTGGTCGGGGGGGAGCGGGCAATCAGCCCCAGCATTTT.

This clone is a singleton in its sample. V usage is TRBV19 and J usage is TRBJ2-3, with TRBD1 identical over 11 bases. The germline CDR1 and CDR2 sequences are LNHDA and SQIVND (reference sequence). V lost 2 bases to trimming and J lost 2 bases; unmatched junction nucleotides: 9. CDR3 size: 18 residues. CDR3 coding DNA: TGTGCCAGTAGTATAAAAAGGACAGGGGGCCCCCCCACAGATACGCAGTATTTT. Its translation is CASSIKRTGGPPTDTQYF.

The V call is TRBV19, the J call TRBJ2-4; 8 bases match TRBD1. After removal of 1 base from V and 4 bases from J, the junction contained 6 bases not matched to a gene. Germline CDR1 reads LNHDA; CDR2 reads SQIVND (reference sequence). The CDR3 loop spans 16 amino acids. DNA of the CDR3: TGTGCCAGTAGTATAGGGAGGACAGGGTTAAAAAACATTCAGTACTTC. Translation gives CASSIGRTGLKNIQYF.

The chain links TRBV29-1 to TRBJ2-3, with 9 bases lining up with TRBD2. Germline CDR1 and CDR2: SQVTM and ANQGSEA. V was pared by 6 bases and J by 9 bases, with 4 bases of the junction left unmatched. The CDR3 extends over 11 amino acids. CDR3 amino acids: CSVGTSNTQYF. Here the CDR3 DNA reads TGCAGCGTCGGGACTAGCAACACGCAGTATTTT.

This chain connects TRBV4-3 to TRBJ1-1; TRBD1 might be the D (5 bases). Trimming stripped 1 base from V and 0 bases from J, with 6 bases between. Per the germline V gene, CDR1 is LGHNA and CDR2 is YSLEER. CDR3 length equals 14 residues. DNA of the CDR3: TGCGCCAGCAGCCAAGGGGGCATGAACACTGAAGCTTTCTTT. Its protein is CASSQGGMNTEAFF.

V is TRBV5-6 and J is TRBJ2-1, with 12 bases fitting TRBD2. The CDR3 loop spans 16 amino acids. Germline V gene data show CDR1 as SGHDT and CDR2 as YYEEEE. With V trimmed by 0 bases and J by 7 bases, 5 bases remained unmatched. CDR3 region: CASSLASGRAGNEQFF. For the CDR3, the DNA is TGTGCCAGCAGCTTGGCTAGCGGGAGGGCCGGGAATGAGCAGTTCTTC.

This clone came up once. The chain uses TRBV12-3 or TRBV12-4 and TRBJ1-1; no reliable D call. Trimming left V 4 bases short and J 1 base short, with 7 bases between. This CDR3 is 13 amino acids long. The CDR3 DNA reads as TGTGCCAGCAGTTCCGACAAGAACACTGAAGCTTTCTTT. Translating gives CASSSDKNTEAFF.

This sequence joins TRBV19 and TRBJ2-2; possible D gene TRBD2, 6 bases. Germline values: CDR1 LNHDA, CDR2 SQIVND (reference sequence). The V end was cut by 3 bases, the J end by 5 bases, with 13 bases between. CDR3 length: 15 amino acids. In DNA form, the CDR3 reads TGTGCCAGTAGTATTCCCGGGGGACGGACCGGGGAGCTGTTTTTT. It yields the protein CASSIPGGRTGELFF.

The genes are TRBV21-1 and TRBJ1-4; the DNA was not used to check the table's D call, TRBD1. TRBV21-1 is annotated as a pseudogene. This CDR3 comprises 18 residues. The CDR3 loop is CASSNDRGVRATNEKLFF. In DNA form, the CDR3 reads TGTGCCAGCAGCAATGACAGGGGAGTCAGGGCAACTAATGAAAAACTGTTTTTT.

The rearrangement links TRBV6-1 to TRBJ2-1, with 14 bases matching TRBD2. J lost 8 bases, V lost 4 bases, and 13 bases had no gene match. The CDR3 spans 18 residues. Germline V gives CDR1 MNHNS, CDR2 SASEGT. The CDR3 DNA follows: TGTGCCAGCAGTGGGGCGCGGGGGACTAGCGGGGGAGGTCATGAGCAGTTCTTC. Its protein product is CASSGARGTSGGGHEQFF.

The rearrangement joins TRBV6-5 to TRBJ2-3; 7 bases are a match to TRBD2. The germline V gene has CDR1 MNHEY and CDR2 SVGAGI. The CDR3 length is 14 residues. After removal of 0 bases from V and 4 bases from J, the junction contained 1 base not matched to a gene. The CDR3: CASSYSRGADTQYF. In DNA form, the CDR3 reads TGTGCCAGCAGTTACTCTCGGGGGGCAGATACGCAGTATTTT.

The chain recombines TRBV30 with TRBJ1-2; TRBD1 might be the D (6 bases). Trimming took off 3 bases at V and 4 bases at J, with 15 bases between the two ends. This CDR3 has 14 amino acids. Germline V gene data show CDR1 as GTSNPN and CDR2 as SVGIG (reference sequence). The CDR3 loop reads CAWRTGLDTYGYTF. DNA of the CDR3: TGTGCCTGGAGAACAGGGTTAGATACCTATGGCTACACCTTC.

The CDR3 sequence is CASSLAPGLTYEQYF. The DNA for the CDR3 is TGTGCCAGCAGCTTAGCGCCAGGACTTACCTACGAGCAGTACTTC. This sequence joins TRBV7-9 and TRBJ2-7; the D gene is possibly TRBD2 (5 bases). This CDR3 comprises 15 residues. V lost 0 bases, J lost 2 bases, and 11 bases lay in between. Germline CDR1 and CDR2: SEHNR and FQNEAQ (reference sequence).

The chain is built from TRBV7-9 and TRBJ2-5; the D is unclear. Germline V gene data show CDR1 as SEHNR and CDR2 as FQNEAQ (reference sequence). V lost 6 bases to trimming and J lost 5 bases, with 10 bases between them. CDR3 length: 12 amino acids. CDR3 protein: CASSLTSETQYF. The CDR3, as DNA: TGTGCCAGCAGTTTGACATCCGAGACCCAGTACTTC.

The CDR3 spells CASSLWEIYNSPLHF. The CDR3 DNA is TGTGCCAGCAGTTTATGGGAGATCTATAATTCACCCCTCCACTTT. The chain links TRBV28 to TRBJ1-6; D is unresolved. The germline CDR1 and CDR2 sequences are MDHEN and SYDVKM. The CDR3 has 15 amino acids. Trimming removed 0 bases at V and 3 bases at J, with 6 bases between.

J is TRBJ2-7 and V is TRBV5-5; 7 nucleotides line up with TRBD1. Germline CDR1 reads SGHKS; CDR2 reads YYEKEE (reference sequence). The ends lost 2 bases at V and 4 bases at J; junction bases unmatched: 6. This CDR3 is 14 amino acids long. The CDR3 is CASSFVDREYEQYF. The CDR3 region has the DNA TGTGCCAGCAGCTTCGTCGACAGGGAGTACGAGCAGTACTTC.